This record covers a single TCR beta chain. This record belongs to a study of blood T cell repertoires in COVID-19. Overall study: Collection of acute and convalescent COVID-19 samples took place in the United States, Italy and Spain.

Profiled with immunoSEQ multiplex PCR; TCRdb holds only in-frame clones, not every one. This sample yields roughly 180,000 clones, of which 75% to 90% are seen a single time; 10% to 15% belongs to the top ten. CDR3 size: 13 residues. The V gene's germline CDR1 is MDHEN and CDR2 SYDVKM. V dropped 3 bases and J dropped 12; count of bases not matched to a gene: 9. This rearrangement joins TRBV28 to TRBJ2-7; 9 nucleotides match TRBD2. The sample was PBMCs or T cells enriched from blood (not recorded which). The clonotype was recovered from a woman aged 60-70 years who had recovered from COVID-19. DNA of the CDR3: TGTGCCAGCAGTTTGGTAGCGGGAGAACAGTGGTACTTC. As protein: CASSLVAGEQWYF.